In this sample, the clone carrying this TCR beta chain turned up a few times. Antigen specificity is unknown. This specimen comes from a study of human T cells and chemical hapten exposure. Germline-derived CDR1 and CDR2 are MDHEN and SYDVKM. The V end was cut by 5 bases, the J end by 7 bases, with 12 bases between. The CDR3 totals 13 residues. The time point: pre-sensitization, week 0. Treatment specified: therapeutic diphenylcyclopropenone sensitization with weekly scalp DPC. Separate cDNA molecules received unique molecular identifiers, which the library attached to them. TCRdb recomputed calls from the RACE reads with MiXCR, one row per CDR3 protein. The table records more than 150,000 distinct CDR3 sequences, just under 30% of them present only once. Findings of the study overall: Significantly more large CDR3 similarity clusters arose among expanded TCRs than among controls. Since the donors had alopecia, their immune response may not be the same as that of healthy people. TCRs exceeding 1 in 1000 frequency stayed unchanged with DPC sensitization.

The source was whole blood, collected in connection with sensitization to the hapten diphenylcyclopropenone (DPC). The source is a woman aged 30 to 39 with alopecia areata. Some clones in this sample may be carry-over from other donors' samples. The J gene is TRBJ2-1, the V gene TRBV28; no firm D call. CDR3 loop: CASSPTLGNEQFF. Written as DNA, the CDR3 is TGTGCCAGCAGTCCAACTCTAGGTAATGAGCAGTTCTTC.